The 28 T cell receptor beta chains in this list originate from one sample, sequenced in a study of B cell selection in AIRE deficiency. CD4+CD127+ cells were sorted as the conventional CD4 T cells. Clones were sequenced by immunoSEQ multiplex PCR, and TCRdb holds only the in-frame ones, with some missing. The profile shows about 24,000 clones, around 96% of them singletons. What was sequenced was CD4+CD127+ conventional T cells sorted from PBMCs. These receptors were taken from a human donor in good health.

The chain is built from TRBV9 and TRBJ2-1, with D unresolved. The CDR3 spans 13 residues. Trimming pared 0 bases from V and 5 bases from J, leaving 6 bases between. Germline-derived CDR1 and CDR2 are SGDLS and YYNGEE. CDR3 sequence: CASSVVGNNEQFF. CDR3 DNA sequence: TGTGCCAGCAGCGTAGTGGGTAACAATGAGCAGTTCTTC. The full variable domain, completed using reference TRBV9 and TRBJ2-1, is DSGVTQTPKHLITATGQRVTLRCSPRSGDLSVYWYQQSLDQGLQFLIQYYNGEERAKGNILERFSAQQFPDLHSELNLSSLELGDSALYFCASSVVGNNEQFFGPGTRLTVL.

This chain uses TRBV25-1 with TRBJ2-7; maybe TRBD1 (5 bases). CDR1 is MGHDK and CDR2 is SYGVNS in the germline V gene. V was trimmed by 10 bases and J by 0 bases, leaving 16 bases between them. The CDR3 is 14 amino acids. CDR3: CATGRTHSSYEQYF. For the CDR3, the DNA is TGTGCCACCGGTCGGACACACTCCTCCTACGAGCAGTACTTC.

The chain has TRBV7-3 and TRBJ2-1, with D possibly TRBD2 on 6 matching bases. Trimming cost V 5 bases and J 3 bases, with 11 bases left between them. Looked up from germline, CDR1 is SGHTA and CDR2 is FQGTGA. The CDR3 runs to 14 residues. The CDR3 DNA reads TGTGCCAGCAGCGCCGGGGGAAGCTACAATGAGCAGTTCTTC. This codes for CASSAGGSYNEQFF.

The sample holds one count of this clone. This chain uses TRBV19 with TRBJ1-1; D possibly corresponds to TRBD1 (5 bases). The CDR3 length is 16 residues. V shed 8 bases and J shed 2 bases, with 21 bases lying between them. Germline V gene data show CDR1 as LNHDA and CDR2 as SQIVND (reference sequence). The CDR3 loop reads CASGSVLGRSNTEAFF. CDR3 nucleotide sequence: TGTGCCAGTGGCAGTGTCCTGGGGCGATCCAACACTGAAGCTTTCTTT.

This rearrangement joins TRBV29-1 to TRBJ1-1, with D uncertain. CDR1 and CDR2 (germline): SQVTM, ANQGSEA. The CDR3 length is 14 residues. V was trimmed by 4 bases and J by 0 bases, leaving 12 bases between them. CDR3 loop: CSVVLYSMNTEAFF. DNA of the CDR3: TGCAGCGTTGTTTTATACAGTATGAACACTGAAGCTTTCTTT.

The chain has TRBV10-2 and TRBJ2-5; D unclear. Germline V gene sequence: CDR1 WSHSY, CDR2 SAAADI. The length of the CDR3 is 13 residues. With 7 bases removed from V and 5 bases from J, the gap between germline ends came to 14 bases. CDR3 residues: CASTPGPRETQYF. The DNA for the CDR3 is TGCGCCAGCACCCCCGGCCCCCGGGAGACCCAGTACTTC.

This chain joins TRBV6-5 and TRBJ2-1; D might be TRBD1 (6 bases). In germline, CDR1 is MNHEY, CDR2 SVGAGI. CDR3 size: 13 residues. Trimming took off 4 bases at V and 9 bases at J, with 13 bases between the two ends. CDR3 DNA: TGTGCCAGCAGTTCCGAACCAGGGGCTGAGCAGTTCTTC. Translating it yields CASSSEPGAEQFF.

The J gene is TRBJ1-5, the V gene TRBV6-6; 9 positions agree with TRBD1. V shed 2 bases, J shed 6 bases, and the junction held 5 bases outside the gene matches. Germline values: CDR1 MNHNY, CDR2 SVGAGI (reference sequence). The CDR3 consists of 15 residues. The CDR3 DNA sequence: TGTGCCAGCAGTTACACGACAGGGGGGATTCAGCCCCAGCATTTT. As protein: CASSYTTGGIQPQHF.

The gene calls are TRBV5-6 and TRBJ1-4; D call uncertain. Between the trimmed V and J ends, which lost 0 bases and 7 bases, there was a span of 16 bases. The CDR3 totals 16 residues. Looked up from germline, CDR1 is SGHDT and CDR2 is YYEEEE. In DNA, the CDR3 is TGTGCCAGCAGCTTGGAGCGGCCCTTTGGAGGTGAAAAACTGTTTTTT. Amino acid sequence: CASSLERPFGGEKLFF.

The chain couples TRBV7-9 to TRBJ1-1, with D tentatively TRBD1 (6 bases). CDR1 SEHNR and CDR2 FQNEAQ come from the germline V gene (reference sequence). The V and J ends lost 7 bases and 1 base respectively, with 16 bases between them. The CDR3 is 15 amino acids. The CDR3 region is CASTPRGTPNTEAFF. The CDR3 nucleotides read TGTGCCAGCACCCCGAGGGGGACCCCGAACACTGAAGCTTTCTTT.

This clone was counted a single time. The chain carries TRBV19 and TRBJ1-5, with 7 bases identical to TRBD1. The junction had 6 bases not matched to a gene; V was cut back by 2 bases and J by 11 bases. Germline V gene lookup returns CDR1 LNHDA and CDR2 SQIVND (reference sequence). The CDR3 is 13 amino acids. The CDR3 spells CASSIPTGYAQHF. The CDR3 DNA sequence: TGTGCCAGTAGTATACCGACAGGGTATGCCCAGCATTTT.

This chain joins TRBV6-5 and TRBJ1-5, with 8 bases matching TRBD1. Per the germline V gene, CDR1 is MNHEY and CDR2 is SVGAGI. This CDR3 contains 15 residues. J was trimmed by 6 bases and V by 4 bases; bases with no gene match: 8. The CDR3 nucleotides read TGTGCCAGCAGTTCCGGGGGACAGGCCCCTCAGCCCCAGCATTTT. Its translation is CASSSGGQAPQPQHF.

This chain connects TRBV29-1 to TRBJ2-7; perhaps TRBD1 as D (5 bases). Trimming stripped 5 bases from V and 5 bases from J, with 13 bases between. Looked up from germline, CDR1 is SQVTM and CDR2 is ANQGSEA. The CDR3 loop spans 12 amino acids. CDR3 DNA sequence: TGCAGCGTTCTTAGGGGCCTGGACGAGCAGTACTTC. Protein: CSVLRGLDEQYF.

This clone was found once. The chain has TRBV4-2 and TRBJ1-6, with a tentative D call TRBD1 (6 bases). Germline-derived CDR1 and CDR2 are LGHNA and YNFKEQ. The CDR3 length is 16 residues. V gave up 0 bases and J gave up 5 bases, with 11 bases separating them. The CDR3 nucleotides read TGTGCCAGCAGCCAAGATAGACAGGCTGATAATTCACCCCTCCACTTT. This encodes CASSQDRQADNSPLHF.

The chain carries TRBV28 and TRBJ2-3; a weak D match, TRBD2 (8 bases). Germline CDR1 and CDR2: MDHEN and SYDVKM. CDR3 size: 15 residues. Trimming shortened V by 3 bases and J by 4 bases, and 14 bases separated the two germline ends. This CDR3 reads CASSLDRRGADTQYF. In DNA, the CDR3 is TGTGCCAGCAGTTTGGACAGGCGGGGGGCAGATACGCAGTATTTT. The whole variable domain, filled in from reference TRBV28 and TRBJ2-3, reads DVKVTQSSRYLVKRTGEKVFLECVQDMDHENMFWYRQDPGLGLRLIYFSYDVKMKEKGDIPEGYSVSREKKERFSLILESASTNQTSMYLCASSLDRRGADTQYFGPGTRLTVL.

This clone showed up just once. This chain links TRBV15 with TRBJ2-7; 7 bases map to TRBD1. Losses at the gene ends were 0 bases for V and 4 bases for J; bases not matched to a gene: 6. CDR1 LNHNV and CDR2 YYDKDF come from the germline V gene (reference sequence). The CDR3 length is 15 residues. The CDR3 protein is CATSRDVGGFYEQYF. In nucleotides, the CDR3 is TGTGCCACCAGCAGAGATGTAGGGGGCTTTTACGAGCAGTACTTC.

In DNA, the CDR3 is TGTGCCAGCTCAGAGTCTGGGGCCAACGTCCTGACTTTC. Protein: CASSESGANVLTF. The chain joins TRBV19 to TRBJ2-6; D gene unclear. Germline V gene lookup returns CDR1 LNHDA and CDR2 SQIVND (reference sequence). The CDR3 consists of 13 residues. Trimming pared 9 bases from V and 1 base from J, leaving 7 bases between.

The chain combines TRBV11-2 with TRBJ2-7, with 7 bases fitting TRBD2. The CDR3 extends over 15 amino acids. Trimming at V came to 2 bases and at J to 0 bases, leaving 4 bases not matched to a gene. Germline assignment: CDR1 SGHAT and CDR2 FQNNGV. Written as DNA, the CDR3 is TGTGCCAGCAGCTTACAACGGGGGGTCTCCTACGAGCAGTACTTC. Protein: CASSLQRGVSYEQYF.

The chain carries TRBV11-3 and TRBJ2-3, with TRBD2 matching 8 bases. Trimming at V came to 5 bases and at J to 3 bases, leaving 4 bases not matched to a gene. The CDR3 totals 14 residues. Per germline, CDR1 SGHNT and CDR2 YENEEA. The CDR3 region is CASSPTSGTDTQYF. In nucleotides, the CDR3 is TGTGCCAGCAGCCCCACTAGCGGTACAGATACGCAGTATTTT.

J is TRBJ2-2 and V is TRBV18; D is perhaps TRBD1 (5 bases). This CDR3 contains 12 residues. The germline V gene has CDR1 KGHSH and CDR2 LQKENI. Trimming took off 4 bases at V and 7 bases at J, with 7 bases between the two ends. CDR3 DNA sequence: TGTGCCAGCTCACAAGGGGTCGGGGAGCTGTTTTTT. Protein product: CASSQGVGELFF.

V usage is TRBV5-1 and J usage is TRBJ1-5; weak D call: TRBD1 (5 bases). CDR1 is SGHRS and CDR2 is YFSETQ in the germline V gene. Trimming pared 0 bases from V and 2 bases from J, leaving 9 bases between. The CDR3 runs to 15 residues. CDR3 region: CASSLDGGGNQPQHF. The CDR3, as DNA: TGCGCCAGCAGCTTGGACGGAGGGGGCAATCAGCCCCAGCATTTT.

The genes are TRBV7-9 and TRBJ2-6, with unresolved D. The CDR3 is made up of 14 amino acids. The V gene lost 6 bases and the J gene lost 2 bases, with 8 bases spanning the gap. The germline V gene encodes CDR1 SEHNR and CDR2 FQNEAQ (reference sequence). The CDR3 loop is CASRPKTGANVLTF. In DNA form, the CDR3 reads TGTGCCAGCAGACCGAAGACTGGGGCCAACGTCCTGACTTTC.

The gene calls are TRBV2 and TRBJ1-5; weak D call: TRBD1 (5 bases). V lost 8 bases to trimming and J lost 5 bases, with 13 bases between them. From germline, CDR1 is SNHLY and CDR2 FYNNEI. The CDR3 has 13 residues. The DNA of the CDR3 is TGTGCCAGCTCGGGTCAGGGCGATCAGCCCCAGCATTTT. Amino acid sequence: CASSGQGDQPQHF. The variable domain in full, completed from reference TRBV2 and TRBJ1-5, reads EPEVTQTPSHQVTQMGQEVILRCVPISNHLYFYWYRQILGQKVEFLVSFYNNEISEKSEIFDDQFSVERPDGSNFTLKIRSTKLEDSAMYFCASSGQGDQPQHFGDGTRLSIL.

V is TRBV30 and J is TRBJ2-1, with D perhaps given as TRBD1 or TRBD2 (6 bases each). V was cut by 4 bases and J by 4 bases, with 20 bases left in between. The germline CDR1 and CDR2 sequences are GTSNPN and SVGIG (reference sequence). The CDR3 is made up of 16 amino acids. The CDR3 protein is CAWIRGRVPLYNEQFF. The CDR3 DNA sequence: TGTGCCTGGATTCGGGGGCGTGTTCCCCTTTACAATGAGCAGTTCTTC.

This chain's CDR3 is CASSPRDRGKANEKLFF. CDR3 DNA: TGTGCCAGCAGCCCCCGCGACAGGGGGAAGGCTAATGAAAAACTGTTTTTT. This chain links TRBV28 with TRBJ1-4, with 9 nucleotides matching TRBD1. This CDR3 contains 17 residues. V lost 6 bases to trimming and J lost 3 bases; unmatched junction nucleotides: 11. The germline gives CDR1 MDHEN, CDR2 SYDVKM.

The chain uses TRBV6-1 and TRBJ2-1; 14 bases are shared with TRBD2. CDR3 length equals 15 residues. The trim removed 3 bases at V and 10 bases at J, leaving 5 bases unmatched. Germline values: CDR1 MNHNS, CDR2 SASEGT. DNA of the CDR3: TGTGCCAGCAGTGACCCCGGGACTAGCGGGGGAGAGCAGTTCTTC. This encodes CASSDPGTSGGEQFF.

The chain uses TRBV5-8 and TRBJ2-3, with 7 bases aligning to TRBD2. After removal of 4 bases from V and 3 bases from J, the junction contained 11 bases not matched to a gene. The length of the CDR3 is 16 residues. Germline V lookup: CDR1 SGHTS, CDR2 YDEGEE. For the CDR3, the DNA is TGTGCCAGCAGCGGGGAGGGACTGAAGAAAACAGATACGCAGTATTTT. Translated, it gives CASSGEGLKKTDTQYF.

The chain recombines TRBV10-2 with TRBJ1-6; no clear D. The CDR3 is made up of 15 amino acids. The V and J ends lost 3 bases and 0 bases respectively, with 6 bases between them. In germline, CDR1 is WSHSY, CDR2 SAAADI. Here the CDR3 reads CASSERFSYNSPLHF. The CDR3 DNA sequence: TGCGCCAGCAGTGAACGGTTCTCCTATAATTCACCCCTCCACTTT.